This T cell receptor (beta chain) was recovered during a study of early T cells in non-severe SARS-CoV-2 infection. Germline lookup yields CDR1 KGHSH and CDR2 LQKENI. CDR3 length equals 16 residues. The V end lost 3 bases, the J end lost 0 bases, and 12 bases lay between the germline ends. Via MiXCR, TCRdb re-called the 5' RACE reads, giving one row per CDR3 protein. The table includes tens of thousands of distinct CDR3 sequences, over 8.5% detected once. The sequence derives from an adult who was a healthcare worker with PCR-confirmed SARS-CoV-2 infection or an uninfected control (not recorded which). The chain recombines TRBV18 with TRBJ1-5; D unresolved. The source material was whole blood. CDR3 coding DNA: TGTGCCAGCTCACCTACTGCCGGAGATAGCAATCAGCCCCAGCATTTT. Translation: CASSPTAGDSNQPQHF.